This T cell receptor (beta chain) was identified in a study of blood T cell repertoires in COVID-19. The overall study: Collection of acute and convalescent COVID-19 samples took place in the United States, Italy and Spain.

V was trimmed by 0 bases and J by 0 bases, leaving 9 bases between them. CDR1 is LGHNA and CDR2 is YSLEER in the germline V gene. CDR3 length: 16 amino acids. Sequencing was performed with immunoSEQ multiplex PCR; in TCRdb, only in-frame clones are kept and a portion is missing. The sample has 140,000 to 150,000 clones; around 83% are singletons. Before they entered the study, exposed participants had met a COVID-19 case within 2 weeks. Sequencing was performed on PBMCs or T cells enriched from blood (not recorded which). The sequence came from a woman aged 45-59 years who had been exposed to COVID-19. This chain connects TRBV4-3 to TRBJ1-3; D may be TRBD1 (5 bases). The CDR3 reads CASSQESGHSGNTIYF. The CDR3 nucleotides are TGCGCCAGCAGCCAAGAGTCAGGGCACTCTGGAAACACCATATATTTT.